The clone carrying this T cell receptor beta chain was seen many times. Gene-specific TRAV and TRBV primers were used for first-strand cDNA, covering alpha and beta chains. A constant-region primer paired with the V-primer adapter amplified TCRs over around 18 PCR cycles. Via MiXCR, TCRdb re-called the reads, giving one row per CDR3 protein. Here the sample spans around 99,000 distinct CDR3 sequences, 9.4% being singletons. Documented time point: before trial treatment. Every donor was treated with nivolumab, ipilimumab, aspirin, low-dose cyclophosphamide and also low-dose radiotherapy. Patients qualified if they had advanced solid tumors that lacked tumor-infiltrating lymphocytes. Trimming removed 4 bases at V and 0 bases at J, with 7 bases between. This CDR3 has 15 amino acids. The data belong to a study of low-dose radiotherapy and immunotherapy resistance in tumors. About the study: Cohort 1 got 0.5 Gy per fraction every 2 weeks, 6.5 Gy in total. Members of Cohort 2 were treated with 1 Gy per fraction every two weeks; their total was 13 Gy over 26 weeks.

The starting material was PBMCs, obtained before treatment. This rearrangement joins TRBV12-3 or TRBV12-4 to TRBJ2-6; D not resolved. The sequence was obtained from a male donor with prostate cancer. The chain's CDR3 is CASSYYSSGANVLTF. The CDR3 nucleotides are TGTGCCAGCAGTTACTACAGCTCTGGGGCCAACGTCCTGACTTTC.